The rows below give T cell receptor beta chains drawn from one sample of a study of blood T cell repertoires in COVID-19. The method was immunoSEQ multiplex PCR; TCRdb's version includes in-frame clones alone and lacks a portion of them. This repertoire shows about 77,000 clones, 75% to 85% found once; its top ten account for around 5%. Sequencing was performed on peripheral blood. All receptors come from a woman aged 70-85 years with acute or convalescent COVID-19. Each CDR3 is given with its conserved first and last residue. The order of the fields is CDR3 length, clone size, D gene, J gene, V gene, CDR3 DNA, CDR3 protein. D genes are given only for firm matches. Where a row states a size, it is once, few, many or the class of an expanded clone; other rows omit it.

CDR3 length: 17
clone size: NA
D gene: TRBD2
J gene: TRBJ2-3
V gene: TRBV5-1
CDR3 DNA: TGCGCCAGCAGCTTGGCCGCTGGAGCGGGGGGCACAGATACGCAGTATTTT
CDR3 protein: CASSLAAGAGGTDTQYF

CDR3 length: 14
clone size: NA
D gene: NA
J gene: TRBJ1-5
V gene: TRBV27
CDR3 DNA: TGTGCCAGCAGCGCCACACCAAGCAATCAGCCCCAGCATTTT
CDR3 protein: CASSATPSNQPQHF

CDR3 length: 15
clone size: NA
D gene: TRBD1
J gene: TRBJ1-2
V gene: TRBV19
CDR3 DNA: TGTGCCAGTAGTATAGTCGCAGGGGGAAACTATGGCTACACCTTC
CDR3 protein: CASSIVAGGNYGYTF

CDR3 length: 12
clone size: NA
D gene: NA
J gene: TRBJ2-5
V gene: TRBV4-3
CDR3 DNA: TGCGCCAGCAGCCAAGATAGGGGGACCCAGTACTTC
CDR3 protein: CASSQDRGTQYF

CDR3 length: 14
clone size: few
D gene: TRBD1
J gene: TRBJ2-7
V gene: TRBV11-3
CDR3 DNA: TGTGCCAGCAGTTACCCGGGACAGGGCTACGAGCAGTACTTC
CDR3 protein: CASSYPGQGYEQYF

CDR3 length: 13
clone size: NA
D gene: NA
J gene: TRBJ1-3
V gene: TRBV6-2/TRBV6-3
CDR3 DNA: TGTGCCAGCAGCTATTTCCCGCCGGACACCATATATTTT
CDR3 protein: CASSYFPPDTIYF

CDR3 length: 16
clone size: NA
D gene: NA
J gene: TRBJ1-1
V gene: TRBV7-2
CDR3 DNA: TGTGCCAGCAGCTCGCAAGGTATGAGGGGAGGAACTGAAGCTTTCTTT
CDR3 protein: CASSSQGMRGGTEAFF

CDR3 length: 13
clone size: NA
D gene: TRBD1
J gene: TRBJ2-7
V gene: TRBV29-1
CDR3 DNA: TGCAGCGTCCCGGGACAGGGGGTCTACGAGCAGTACTTC
CDR3 protein: CSVPGQGVYEQYF

CDR3 length: 14
clone size: NA
D gene: NA
J gene: TRBJ1-1
V gene: TRBV27
CDR3 DNA: TGTGCCAGCAGTTTTAGTACAGCCGGAACTGAAGCTTTCTTT
CDR3 protein: CASSFSTAGTEAFF

CDR3 length: 13
clone size: NA
D gene: NA
J gene: TRBJ1-5
V gene: TRBV27
CDR3 DNA: TGTGCCAGCATGGCAGGGAGGAATCAGCCCCAGCATTTT
CDR3 protein: CASMAGRNQPQHF

CDR3 length: 15
clone size: NA
D gene: NA
J gene: TRBJ2-5
V gene: TRBV7-9
CDR3 DNA: TGTGCCAGCAGCCCGCTAATTGGGCACCAAGAGACCCAGTACTTC
CDR3 protein: CASSPLIGHQETQYF

CDR3 length: 15
clone size: NA
D gene: NA
J gene: TRBJ2-1
V gene: TRBV7-2
CDR3 DNA: TGTGCCAGCAGCCCCAAGCTACCCCCTTACAATGAGCAGTTCTTC
CDR3 protein: CASSPKLPPYNEQFF

CDR3 length: 15
clone size: NA
D gene: TRBD1
J gene: TRBJ1-4
V gene: TRBV15
CDR3 DNA: TGTGCCACCAGCGGACCGGGACAGGGGCGAGAAAAACTGTTTTTT
CDR3 protein: CATSGPGQGREKLFF

CDR3 length: 14
clone size: NA
D gene: TRBD1
J gene: TRBJ2-5
V gene: TRBV7-8
CDR3 DNA: TGTGCCAGCAGACGCGGGACAGGGGAGGAGACCCAGTACTTC
CDR3 protein: CASRRGTGEETQYF

CDR3 length: 15
clone size: NA
D gene: NA
J gene: TRBJ2-1
V gene: TRBV7-6
CDR3 DNA: TGTGCCAGCAGCTTAATACAGCTCTCCTACAATGAGCAGTTCTTC
CDR3 protein: CASSLIQLSYNEQFF

CDR3 length: 15
clone size: NA
D gene: NA
J gene: TRBJ2-4
V gene: TRBV2
CDR3 DNA: TGTGCCAGCAGTGATTCAGGGGTGGGGAAAAACATTCAGTACTTC
CDR3 protein: CASSDSGVGKNIQYF

CDR3 length: 13
clone size: once
D gene: NA
J gene: TRBJ2-7
V gene: TRBV4-1
CDR3 DNA: TGCGCCAGCAGCCCGTATCACGCGGGGGAGCAGTACTTC
CDR3 protein: CASSPYHAGEQYF

CDR3 length: 15
clone size: NA
D gene: NA
J gene: TRBJ1-4
V gene: TRBV11-2
CDR3 DNA: TGTGCCAGCAGCTTAGAGGTCAGGGGTAATGAAAAACTGTTTTTT
CDR3 protein: CASSLEVRGNEKLFF

CDR3 length: 16
clone size: NA
D gene: NA
J gene: TRBJ1-4
V gene: TRBV4-1
CDR3 DNA: TGCGCCAGCAGCCAAGCCCCCCGCCAGGGTAATGAAAAACTGTTTTTT
CDR3 protein: CASSQAPRQGNEKLFF

CDR3 length: 14
clone size: once
D gene: TRBD1
J gene: TRBJ1-2
V gene: TRBV19
CDR3 DNA: TGTGCCAGTAGTATCCCCTCCAGGGGGCTTGGCTACACCTTC
CDR3 protein: CASSIPSRGLGYTF

CDR3 length: 17
clone size: NA
D gene: TRBD2
J gene: TRBJ2-1
V gene: TRBV11-3
CDR3 DNA: TGTGCCAGCAGCTTATACTATAGCGGGGGAGCCTACAATGAGCAGTTCTTC
CDR3 protein: CASSLYYSGGAYNEQFF

CDR3 length: 17
clone size: NA
D gene: TRBD2
J gene: TRBJ2-1
V gene: TRBV4-1
CDR3 DNA: TGCGCCAGCAGCCAATCCAGCCTAGCGGGGTCCTACAATGAGCAGTTCTTC
CDR3 protein: CASSQSSLAGSYNEQFF

CDR3 length: 13
clone size: once
D gene: NA
J gene: TRBJ2-2
V gene: TRBV27
CDR3 DNA: TGTGCCAGCAGCCCCTTGAACACCGGGGAGCTGTTTTTT
CDR3 protein: CASSPLNTGELFF

CDR3 length: 17
clone size: NA
D gene: TRBD1
J gene: TRBJ1-1
V gene: TRBV14
CDR3 DNA: TGTGCCAGCAGCCATAGCCGGGACAGATACTTGAACACTGAAGCTTTCTTT
CDR3 protein: CASSHSRDRYLNTEAFF

CDR3 length: 15
clone size: NA
D gene: TRBD2
J gene: TRBJ2-1
V gene: TRBV3-1/TRBV3-2
CDR3 DNA: TGTGCCAGCAGCCGCACTAGCGGGGGCCTTAATGAGCAGTTCTTC
CDR3 protein: CASSRTSGGLNEQFF

CDR3 length: 15
clone size: NA
D gene: TRBD2
J gene: TRBJ2-3
V gene: TRBV9
CDR3 DNA: TGTGCCAGCAGCGTAGGTAGCGGGGCCCTCAATACGCAGTATTTT
CDR3 protein: CASSVGSGALNTQYF

CDR3 length: 17
clone size: NA
D gene: TRBD2
J gene: TRBJ2-1
V gene: TRBV4-3
CDR3 DNA: TGCGCCAGCAGCCAAGATAGGGCGGGGGGGCCGGTAAATGAGCAGTTCTTC
CDR3 protein: CASSQDRAGGPVNEQFF

CDR3 length: 14
clone size: NA
D gene: TRBD1
J gene: TRBJ1-1
V gene: TRBV2
CDR3 DNA: TGTGCCAGCTGGGACAGGGGCGGGCGGGCTGAAGCTTTCTTT
CDR3 protein: CASWDRGGRAEAFF

CDR3 length: 16
clone size: NA
D gene: NA
J gene: TRBJ1-2
V gene: TRBV4-3
CDR3 DNA: TGCGCCAGCAGCCAAGTGGCGGGGGGTGTATATTATGGCTACACCTTC
CDR3 protein: CASSQVAGGVYYGYTF

CDR3 length: 13
clone size: once
D gene: NA
J gene: TRBJ2-7
V gene: TRBV12-5
CDR3 DNA: TGTGCTAGTGGTTTGAGGGGAACGTACGAGCAGTACTTC
CDR3 protein: CASGLRGTYEQYF

CDR3 length: 12
clone size: NA
D gene: NA
J gene: TRBJ1-1
V gene: TRBV7-9
CDR3 DNA: TGTGCCAGCAGCCAGGGAAAAACTGAAGCTTTCTTT
CDR3 protein: CASSQGKTEAFF

CDR3 length: 14
clone size: NA
D gene: NA
J gene: TRBJ1-2
V gene: TRBV19
CDR3 DNA: TGTGCCAGTAGTATAGCTCCAGGAAACTATGGCTACACCTTC
CDR3 protein: CASSIAPGNYGYTF

CDR3 length: 14
clone size: NA
D gene: NA
J gene: TRBJ2-5
V gene: TRBV27
CDR3 DNA: TGTGCCAGCAGCACCCTAGGGGTTGGGGAGACCCAGTACTTC
CDR3 protein: CASSTLGVGETQYF

CDR3 length: 17
clone size: NA
D gene: TRBD1
J gene: TRBJ1-3
V gene: TRBV27
CDR3 DNA: TGTGCCAGCAGTTTCTCGGGACAGGGGGCTGGTGGAAACACCATATATTTT
CDR3 protein: CASSFSGQGAGGNTIYF

CDR3 length: 12
clone size: once
D gene: NA
J gene: TRBJ1-1
V gene: TRBV27
CDR3 DNA: TGTGCCAGCAGCTCAGGGGTAACTGAAGCTTTCTTT
CDR3 protein: CASSSGVTEAFF

CDR3 length: 17
clone size: NA
D gene: TRBD1
J gene: TRBJ1-1
V gene: TRBV27
CDR3 DNA: TGTGCCAGCAGTTTATACCCCCCCGGGACAGGGGGCACTGAAGCTTTCTTT
CDR3 protein: CASSLYPPGTGGTEAFF